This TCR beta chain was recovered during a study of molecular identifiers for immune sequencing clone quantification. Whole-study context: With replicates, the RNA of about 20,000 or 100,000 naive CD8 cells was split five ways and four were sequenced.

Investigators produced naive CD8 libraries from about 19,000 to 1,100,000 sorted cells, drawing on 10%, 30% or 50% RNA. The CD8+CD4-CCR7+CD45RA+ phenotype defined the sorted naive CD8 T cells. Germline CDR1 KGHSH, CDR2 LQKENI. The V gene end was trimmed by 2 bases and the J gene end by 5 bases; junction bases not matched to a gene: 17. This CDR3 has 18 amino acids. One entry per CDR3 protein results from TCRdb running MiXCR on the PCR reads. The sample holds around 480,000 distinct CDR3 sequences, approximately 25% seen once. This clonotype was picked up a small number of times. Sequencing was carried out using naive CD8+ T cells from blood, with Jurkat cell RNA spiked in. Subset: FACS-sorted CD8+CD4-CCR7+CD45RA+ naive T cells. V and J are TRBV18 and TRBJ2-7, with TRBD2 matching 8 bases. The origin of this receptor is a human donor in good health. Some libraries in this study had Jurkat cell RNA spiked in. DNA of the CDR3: TGTGCCAGCTCACCAAATAGTGGCGGGGGGCAAGGATTCGACGAGCAGTACTTC. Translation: CASSPNSGGGQGFDEQYF.